The 20 T cell receptor beta chains below all came from one sample that was sequenced in a study of read filtering for tumor transcriptome and immune sequencing. This library used around 0.4 ug RNA and molecular barcoded adaptors spanning alpha/delta and beta/gamma chains. TCRdb re-derived calls from the reads in MiXCR, one entry per CDR3 protein. The data hold about 28,000 distinct CDR3 sequences, with approximately 15% observed a single time. The sample taken for sequencing was a population of CD138-negative cells sorted from bone marrow. Receptor source: a donor aged 40 or over with multiple myeloma.

This clonotype was picked up many times. The chain couples TRBV7-2 to TRBJ2-1; 11 positions match TRBD2. After removal of 2 bases from V and 8 bases from J, the junction contained 8 bases not matched to a gene. Germline CDR1 and CDR2: SGHTA and FQGNSA. The CDR3 is 16 amino acids. CDR3: CASSLSTSGRVYEQFF. The CDR3 bases are TGTGCCAGCAGCTTATCAACTAGCGGGAGAGTCTATGAGCAGTTCTTC.

This clonotype was seen repeatedly, ten times or more. The chain employs TRBV7-9 and TRBJ2-1, with D unclear. The V end lost 1 base, the J end lost 0 bases, and 4 bases lay between the germline ends. This CDR3 has 14 amino acids. Looked up from germline, CDR1 is SEHNR and CDR2 is FQNEAQ (reference sequence). This CDR3 reads CASSLDTSYNEQFF. CDR3 DNA sequence: TGTGCCAGCAGCTTAGATACCTCCTACAATGAGCAGTTCTTC.

Many counts were recorded for this clonotype. This chain links TRBV6-1 with TRBJ2-3, with TRBD1 identical over 7 bases. The CDR3 is 12 residues long. The V gene end was trimmed by 6 bases and the J gene end by 8 bases; junction bases not matched to a gene: 5. Germline values: CDR1 MNHNS, CDR2 SASEGT. The CDR3 reads CASRGGGGTQYF. In DNA form, the CDR3 reads TGTGCCAGCAGAGGGGGCGGAGGTACGCAGTATTTT.

This clonotype was picked up many times. The rearrangement links TRBV13 to TRBJ2-7, with 8 nucleotides matching TRBD1. Germline loops: CDR1 PRHDT, CDR2 FYEKMQ (reference sequence). The CDR3 has 15 amino acids. V was clipped by 5 bases and J by 4 bases; unmatched bases: 10. CDR3 DNA: TGTGCCAGCAGCGCCTGGAGCAGGGGGCGGTACGAGCAGTACTTC. Protein sequence: CASSAWSRGRYEQYF.

This clonotype was seen at least ten times. V and J are TRBV12-3 or TRBV12-4 and TRBJ2-2, with D unclear. The CDR3 runs to 14 residues. V lost 3 bases and J 1 base, leaving 6 bases between the germline ends. CDR3 region: CASSFIGNTGELFF. The CDR3 nucleotides read TGTGCCAGCAGTTTTATCGGGAACACCGGGGAGCTGTTTTTT.

This clonotype was counted many times. V is TRBV20-1 and J is TRBJ2-3; maybe TRBD2 (7 bases). Germline lookup yields CDR1 DFQATT and CDR2 SNEGSKA (reference sequence). The V gene lost 6 bases and the J gene lost 2 bases, with 24 bases spanning the gap. This CDR3 is 17 amino acids long. The CDR3 bases are TGCAGTGCCCCGAGGGGGTCCGGGGAGGGCACCACAGATACGCAGTATTTT. This sequence encodes CSAPRGSGEGTTDTQYF.

A remark on this clonotype: This likely stems from a read error, as it lies one base from a far larger clone. V usage is TRBV12-3 or TRBV12-4 and J usage is TRBJ2-2; D gene ambiguous. The CDR3 covers 13 residues. The V end was cut by 5 bases, the J end by 4 bases, with 8 bases between. The CDR3 DNA reads as TGTGCCAGCAGTCTTCTCAGCACCGGGGAGCTGTTTTTT. Its translation is CASSLLSTGELFF.

This clonotype has a count of ten or more. This chain links TRBV7-8 with TRBJ1-5; TRBD1 matches 8 bases. With V trimmed by 2 bases and J by 2 bases, 5 bases remained unmatched. The CDR3 consists of 16 residues. Looked up from germline, CDR1 is SGHVS and CDR2 is FQNEAQ. The CDR3 reads CASSLSDRVGNQPQHF. In DNA form, the CDR3 reads TGTGCCAGCAGCTTATCGGACAGGGTTGGCAATCAGCCCCAGCATTTT. The full variable domain, completed using reference TRBV7-8 and TRBJ1-5, is GAGVSQSPRYKVAKRGQDVALRCDPISGHVSLFWYQQALGQGPEFLTYFQNEAQLDKSGLPSDRFFAERPEGSVSTLKIQRTQQEDSAVYLCASSLSDRVGNQPQHFGDGTRLSIL.

Of note for this clonotype: It may be a read error: a sequence one base away is much more abundant. V usage is TRBV7-6 and J usage is TRBJ2-5; tentative D call: TRBD2 (6 bases). The germline CDR1 and CDR2 sequences are SGHVS and FNYEAQ. The CDR3 extends over 13 amino acids. Trimming took 5 bases from V and 9 from J, leaving 16 bases between them. CDR3 bases: TGTGCCAGCAGCGTGGCCGGGAGTGAGGCCCAGTACTTC. Translated: CASSVAGSEAQYF.

This clonotype was counted at least ten times. The chain couples TRBV23-1 to TRBJ1-3, with TRBD1 matching 10 bases. TRBV23-1 is an open reading frame whose function is uncertain. This CDR3 is built from 19 residues. Trimming removed 1 base from V and 3 bases from J; junction bases left unmatched: 12. CDR3 in amino acids: CASSQFCIGTGARGNTIYF. CDR3 nucleotide sequence: TGCGCCAGCAGTCAATTTTGTATCGGGACAGGGGCTCGTGGAAACACCATATATTTT.

This clonotype was found once. A far larger clone differs by one base, so this is likely a read error. The rearrangement uses TRBV11-2 and TRBJ2-2; 8 bases map to TRBD1. Trimming cost V 3 bases and J 6 bases; bases outside gene matches: 9. Germline CDR1 SGHAT, CDR2 FQNNGV. This CDR3 spans 16 amino acids. CDR3 sequence: CASSLESDRGAGELFF. CDR3 nucleotides: TGTGCCAGCAGCTTGGAATCCGACAGGGGTGCCGGGGAGCTGTTTTTT.

This clonotype was counted at least ten times. The chain joins TRBV27 to TRBJ2-1, with 9 bases matching TRBD2. With V trimmed by 5 bases and J by 8 bases, 10 bases remained unmatched. The CDR3 runs to 15 residues. Germline V CDR1 and CDR2: MNHEY, SMNVEV (reference sequence). CDR3 sequence reads: CASSRPTSGTYEQFF. The CDR3 region has the DNA TGTGCCAGCAGTCGGCCGACTAGCGGTACTTATGAGCAGTTCTTC.

This clonotype was recorded many times. A read error is likely, as this CDR3 ends without the conserved phenylalanine or tryptophan. V gene TRBV7-9 combines with J gene TRBJ2-3, with a tentative D call TRBD1 (6 bases). The CDR3 spans 14 residues. The germline V gene encodes CDR1 SEHNR and CDR2 FQNEAQ (reference sequence). V was trimmed by 4 bases and J by 4 bases, leaving 12 bases between them. In DNA form, the CDR3 reads TGTGCCAGCAGCTCTGCGGACAGTCCAGATACGCAGTATTCT. Protein: CASSSADSPDTQYS.

This clonotype was recorded at least ten times. The chain employs TRBV2 and TRBJ2-5; the D is unclear. With 4 bases removed from V and 3 bases from J, the gap between germline ends came to 9 bases. The CDR3 sequence is 13 residues long. CDR1 and CDR2 from the germline V gene are SNHLY and FYNNEI. The CDR3 DNA sequence: TGTGCCAGCAGTGTTCGGTTAAAAGAGACCCAGTACTTC. Amino acid sequence: CASSVRLKETQYF. The whole variable domain, filled in from reference TRBV2 and TRBJ2-5, reads EPEVTQTPSHQVTQMGQEVILRCVPISNHLYFYWYRQILGQKVEFLVSFYNNEISEKSEIFDDQFSVERPDGSNFTLKIRSTKLEDSAMYFCASSVRLKETQYFGPGTRLLVL.

The chain recombines TRBV20-1 with TRBJ2-1; no reliable D call. CDR3 length equals 11 residues. Deletions cut 4 bases from V and 10 bases from J, with 11 bases between. CDR1 and CDR2 (germline): DFQATT, SNEGSKA (reference sequence). The CDR3 here is CSATRQEEQFF. The CDR3 coding sequence is TGCAGTGCTACCCGCCAGGAGGAGCAGTTCTTC.

This clonotype was recorded many times. The chain couples TRBV7-9 to TRBJ2-3, with 8 bases fitting TRBD2. CDR1 and CDR2 from the germline V gene are SEHNR and FQNEAQ (reference sequence). The CDR3 consists of 15 residues. The junction had 4 bases not matched to a gene; V was cut back by 3 bases and J by 2 bases. CDR3 nucleotides: TGTGCCAGCAGCTTTAGACTAGCGCCCACAGATACGCAGTATTTT. Translating gives CASSFRLAPTDTQYF.

This clonotype has ten or more counts. The chain uses TRBV20-1 and TRBJ1-6; D is ambiguous. The CDR3 extends over 9 amino acids. Germline CDR1 and CDR2: DFQATT and SNEGSKA (reference sequence). With 5 bases removed from V and 15 bases from J, the gap between germline ends came to 8 bases. Here the CDR3 reads CSAAGSLHF. Here the CDR3 DNA reads TGCAGTGCTGCCGGGAGCCTCCACTTT.

On this clonotype itself: A far larger clone is just one base off, so this is likely a read error. The chain employs TRBV9 and TRBJ2-1; D call uncertain. The CDR3 runs to 15 residues. The germline gives CDR1 SGDLS, CDR2 YYNGEE. Trimming took off 4 bases at V and 0 bases at J, with 11 bases between the two ends. The CDR3 is CASSQGGISYNEQFF. For the CDR3, the DNA is TGTGCCAGCAGCCAAGGCGGAATCTCCTACAATGAGCAGTTCTTC.

This clonotype was seen repeatedly, ten times or more. This sequence joins TRBV20-1 and TRBJ2-2; D possibly corresponds to TRBD2 (5 bases). Germline lookup yields CDR1 DFQATT and CDR2 SNEGSKA (reference sequence). CDR3 length: 13 residues. Trimming removed 2 bases at V and 4 bases at J, with 8 bases between. CDR3 nucleotides: TGCAGTGCTAGAACGGGGATCACCGGGGAGCTGTTTTTT. Its translation: CSARTGITGELFF.

This clonotype was recorded many times. The V call is TRBV20-1, the J call TRBJ2-3; 10 nucleotides match TRBD2. CDR3 length: 15 amino acids. Germline CDR1 DFQATT, CDR2 SNEGSKA (reference sequence). J gave up 6 bases and V 6 bases, and 12 bases lay outside the gene matches. CDR3 in amino acids: CSAPLLAGVRDTQYF. CDR3 coding DNA: TGCAGTGCACCCCTCCTAGCGGGAGTACGGGATACGCAGTATTTT.